These 20 T cell receptor beta chains were all obtained from the same sample, sequenced in a study of cytomegalovirus exposure and HLA in healthy donors. The data were produced by immunoSEQ multiplex PCR, yet TCRdb's version contains in-frame clones alone and is incomplete. The table has around 300,000 clones, 86% seen once. The specimen was PBMCs. The receptor set was obtained from a woman aged 18-29 years in good health and CMV-seronegative.

This clone was detected only a few times. This chain uses TRBV5-1 with TRBJ1-2, with a weak D call TRBD1 (5 bases). V gave up 4 bases and J gave up 8 bases, with 15 bases separating them. The CDR3 spans 13 residues. Germline CDR1 reads SGHRS; CDR2 reads YFSETQ. The CDR3 region is CASSPTQGSGYTF. The CDR3 bases are TGCGCCAGCAGCCCTACCCAGGGTAGCGGCTACACCTTC.

This chain connects TRBV28 to TRBJ2-3; the match to TRBD2 covers 13 bases. This CDR3 comprises 18 residues. The ends lost 6 bases at V and 7 bases at J; junction bases unmatched: 16. Germline assignment: CDR1 MDHEN and CDR2 SYDVKM. The CDR3 region has the DNA TGTGCCAGCAGCGGTACTAGCGGGAGGGCCATAGGGGGGAATACGCAGTATTTT. This gives the protein CASSGTSGRAIGGNTQYF.

The J gene is TRBJ2-1, the V gene TRBV27, with 9 bases lining up with TRBD2. There are 18 residues in the CDR3. The V gene end was trimmed by 1 base and the J gene end by 6 bases; junction bases not matched to a gene: 13. Germline CDR1 MNHEY, CDR2 SMNVEV (reference sequence). CDR3 sequence (DNA): TGTGCCAGCAGTTTATGGTCGGGAGCGGGAGCGGGGGGCAATGAGCAGTTCTTC. Translating it yields CASSLWSGAGAGGNEQFF.

This clone was seen just once. The V gene is TRBV4-1, the J gene TRBJ1-5; TRBD1 might be the D (5 bases). This CDR3 spans 16 amino acids. Trimming cost V 1 base and J 2 bases, with 12 bases left between them. Per germline, CDR1 MGHRA and CDR2 YSYEKL. This CDR3 reads CASSQVSGVGNQPQHF. The CDR3 DNA reads TGCGCCAGCAGCCAAGTTTCGGGGGTCGGCAATCAGCCCCAGCATTTT.

CDR3 coding DNA: TGTGCCAGCAGCGTCTTCCCCGGACAGAACACTGAAGCTTTCTTT. It yields the protein CASSVFPGQNTEAFF. The rearrangement joins TRBV9 to TRBJ1-1, with a possible D match to TRBD1 (5 bases). The CDR3 spans 15 residues. V lost 2 bases and J lost 1, with 12 bases in between. Germline CDR1 and CDR2: SGDLS and YYNGEE.

The count of this clone is one. The chain is built from TRBV10-3 and TRBJ2-3; possible D gene TRBD2, 5 bases. V gave up 5 bases and J gave up 4 bases, with 7 bases separating them. This CDR3 is 12 amino acids long. The germline V gene encodes CDR1 ENHRY and CDR2 SYGVKD. The CDR3 region has the DNA TGTGCCATCAGTTCAGCGGCAGATACGCAGTATTTT. As protein: CAISSAADTQYF.

V gene TRBV30 combines with J gene TRBJ1-6; D might be TRBD1 (5 bases). V lost 2 bases and J lost 5, with 16 bases in between. Germline V gives CDR1 GTSNPN, CDR2 SVGIG (reference sequence). The CDR3 runs to 16 residues. This CDR3 is CAWSPAWGGNNSPLHF. CDR3 DNA: TGTGCCTGGAGTCCGGCCTGGGGGGGGAATAATTCACCCCTCCACTTT.

This chain uses TRBV27 with TRBJ2-1, with a tentative D call TRBD1 (6 bases). CDR1 MNHEY and CDR2 SMNVEV come from the germline V gene (reference sequence). This CDR3 comprises 14 residues. Trimming took 6 bases from V and 14 from J, leaving 23 bases between them. The CDR3 region has the DNA TGTGCCAGCAGCAGGGGCATGTGGAGCAAGGCGGAGTTCTTC. The encoded protein is CASSRGMWSKAEFF.

V usage is TRBV27 and J usage is TRBJ2-2; the match to TRBD2 covers 9 bases. The V gene's germline CDR1 is MNHEY and CDR2 SMNVEV (reference sequence). V lost 6 bases to trimming and J lost 4 bases; unmatched junction nucleotides: 9. This CDR3 contains 16 residues. This CDR3 is CASSRGRAYGTGELFF. In DNA form, the CDR3 reads TGTGCCAGCAGCCGCGGGAGGGCCTATGGCACCGGGGAGCTGTTTTTT.

The rearrangement joins TRBV7-6 to TRBJ1-5; TRBD1 matches 10 bases. This CDR3 has 15 residues. Per germline, CDR1 SGHVS and CDR2 FNYEAQ. V was pared by 4 bases and J by 5 bases, with 5 bases of the junction left unmatched. DNA for the CDR3: TGTGCCAGCAGCTCTGGGACAGGGGCGGATCAGCCCCAGCATTTT. It yields the protein CASSSGTGADQPQHF.

The chain carries TRBV12-5 and TRBJ1-5; TRBD1 agrees at 7 bases. This CDR3 is built from 18 residues. Germline assignment: CDR1 LGHNT and CDR2 FRNRAP. The V segment lost 0 bases and the J segment 3 bases; nucleotides outside the gene matches: 11. The CDR3 DNA reads as TGTGCTAGTGGTTTGGTACGCTTCCTTGGACAGGCCAATCAGCCCCAGCATTTT. It codes for CASGLVRFLGQANQPQHF.

This chain's CDR3 is CASSVPRLAGGLEQYF. As DNA, the CDR3 is TGTGCCAGCAGTGTACCCAGACTAGCGGGAGGTCTCGAGCAGTACTTC. The V and J genes are TRBV2 and TRBJ2-7, with 13 bases that match TRBD2. V shed 4 bases, J shed 6 bases, and the junction held 9 bases outside the gene matches. From germline, CDR1 is SNHLY and CDR2 FYNNEI. The CDR3 runs to 16 residues.

The rearrangement joins TRBV9 to TRBJ1-3; D unclear. The V end lost 3 bases, the J end lost 3 bases, and 10 bases lay between the germline ends. Looked up from germline, CDR1 is SGDLS and CDR2 is YYNGEE. The CDR3 sequence is 14 residues long. The CDR3 spells CASSASGSGNTIYF. CDR3 bases: TGTGCCAGCAGCGCCTCTGGGAGTGGAAACACCATATATTTT.

This clone was detected only a few times. V gene TRBV29-1 combines with J gene TRBJ1-2; D not resolved. Trimming left V 3 bases short and J 2 bases short, with 10 bases between. The CDR3 contains 13 residues. Germline CDR1 and CDR2: SQVTM and ANQGSEA. CDR3 in DNA: TGCAGCGTTGAGGGCAGTTCAAACTATGGCTACACCTTC. Translated: CSVEGSSNYGYTF. The full variable domain, completed using reference TRBV29-1 and TRBJ1-2, is SAVISQKPSRDICQRGTSLTIQCQVDSQVTMMFWYRQQPGQSLTLIATANQGSEATYESGFVIDKFPISRPNLTFSTLTVSNMSPEDSSIYLCSVEGSSNYGYTFGSGTRLTVV.

This sequence joins TRBV2 and TRBJ2-1; D might be TRBD1 (6 bases). There are 14 residues in the CDR3. Trimming took off 4 bases at V and 3 bases at J, with 10 bases between the two ends. Germline loops: CDR1 SNHLY, CDR2 FYNNEI. In DNA, the CDR3 is TGTGCCAGCAGTGGGGACACGGACTACAATGAGCAGTTCTTC. It is translated as CASSGDTDYNEQFF.

This clone was seen more than once but under ten times. This rearrangement joins TRBV25-1 to TRBJ1-1; D not resolved. The CDR3 is 15 residues long. V dropped 5 bases and J dropped 0 bases, with 13 bases sitting between them. Germline CDR1 MGHDK, CDR2 SYGVNS. The chain's CDR3 is CASSPIRGMNTEAFF. Written as DNA, the CDR3 is TGTGCCAGCAGTCCAATTCGAGGCATGAACACTGAAGCTTTCTTT.

This clone appeared a few times. The V gene is TRBV2, the J gene TRBJ1-4, with D hard to call. CDR1 is SNHLY, CDR2 FYNNEI, per germline. The CDR3 runs to 11 residues. V dropped 8 bases and J dropped 4 bases, with 5 bases sitting between them. The CDR3 loop reads CASRGNEKLFF. As DNA, the CDR3 is TGTGCCAGCCGGGGTAATGAAAAACTGTTTTTT.

The chain recombines TRBV5-1 with TRBJ2-5, with TRBD1 as a possible D gene (6 bases). The V gene's germline CDR1 is SGHRS and CDR2 YFSETQ. Trimming removed 4 bases at V and 2 bases at J, with 15 bases between. CDR3 length equals 15 residues. For the CDR3, the DNA is TGCGCCAGCAGCAAACGGGACACTCAACAAGAGACCCAGTACTTC. It codes for CASSKRDTQQETQYF. Using reference TRBV5-1 and TRBJ2-5 for the parts outside the CDR3, the full variable domain is KAGVTQTPRYLIKTRGQQVTLSCSPISGHRSVSWYQQTPGQGLQFLFEYFSETQRNKGNFPGRFSGRQFSNSRSEMNVSTLELGDSALYLCASSKRDTQQETQYFGPGTRLLVL.

The count of this clone is one. The chain combines TRBV6-5 with TRBJ1-2; no firm D call. The V and J ends lost 2 bases and 4 bases respectively, with 8 bases between them. Germline V lookup: CDR1 MNHEY, CDR2 SVGAGI. The CDR3 extends over 13 amino acids. CDR3 sequence: CASSYPNSYGYTF. The CDR3 DNA follows: TGTGCCAGCAGTTACCCCAACAGCTATGGCTACACCTTC.

The chain has TRBV11-3 and TRBJ2-7; a weak D match, TRBD2 (6 bases). Trimming shortened V by 0 bases and J by 2 bases, and 11 bases separated the two germline ends. The CDR3 is 15 amino acids. Germline CDR1 is SGHNT and CDR2 is YENEEA. The CDR3 DNA sequence: TGTGCCAGCAGCTTAGACGCGGGCGGGACCTACGAGCAGTACTTC. This translates into CASSLDAGGTYEQYF.